The sequence of this T cell receptor (beta chain) was determined in a study of blood T cell repertoires in COVID-19. Study as a whole: COVID-19 samples collected from the United States, Italy and Spain covered acute and convalescent phases.

Sequencing used immunoSEQ multiplex PCR; TCRdb keeps in-frame clones, though not all of them. The repertoire holds approximately 74,000 clones, with approximately 86% as singletons. V was pared by 6 bases and J by 3 bases, with 12 bases between. There are 13 residues in the CDR3. Sequenced: peripheral blood. The V call is TRBV12-3 or TRBV12-4, the J call TRBJ2-7, with a weak D call TRBD2 (5 bases). The receptor's source is a man between 70 and 80 years old with acute or convalescent COVID-19. As DNA, the CDR3 is TGTGCCAGCAGCGAGGGAGCATTCTACGAGCAGTACTTC. It yields the protein CASSEGAFYEQYF.